Below, 13 T cell receptor beta chains from the same sample are listed, as sequenced in a study of human T cells and chemical hapten exposure. MiXCR was run by TCRdb on the RACE reads, yielding one entry per CDR3 protein. Here the sample spans roughly 260,000 distinct CDR3 sequences, about 9% being singletons. Time point noted: pre-sensitization, week 0. Treatment reported: therapeutic diphenylcyclopropenone sensitization with weekly scalp DPC. The source was whole blood, collected in connection with sensitization to the hapten diphenylcyclopropenone (DPC). These receptors were taken from a woman aged 40-49 years with alopecia areata. Some clones in this sample may be carry-over from other donors' samples.

In DNA form, the CDR3 reads TGCAGCGTAGAGAGGACAGGGTCTGGCACAGATACGCAGTATTTT. Translation: CSVERTGSGTDTQYF. This rearrangement joins TRBV29-1 to TRBJ2-3; 8 positions agree with TRBD1. The V gene's germline CDR1 is SQVTM and CDR2 ANQGSEA. Trimming removed 6 bases from V and 1 base from J; junction bases left unmatched: 9. The CDR3 runs 15 residues.

In this sample, this clonotype turned up a few times. The genes are TRBV29-1 and TRBJ1-1, with D maybe TRBD1 (6 bases). Germline CDR1 is SQVTM and CDR2 is ANQGSEA. This CDR3 contains 15 residues. The germline V and J ends were trimmed by 4 bases and 5 bases, with 20 bases remaining between them. CDR3 amino acids: CSVGHRASIGTEAFF. In DNA form, the CDR3 reads TGCAGCGTTGGACACAGGGCCAGCATTGGTACTGAAGCTTTCTTT. The full variable domain, in which reference TRBV29-1 and TRBJ1-1 provide the parts outside the CDR3, is SAVISQKPSRDICQRGTSLTIQCQVDSQVTMMFWYRQQPGQSLTLIATANQGSEATYESGFVIDKFPISRPNLTFSTLTVSNMSPEDSSIYLCSVGHRASIGTEAFFGQGTRLTVV.

A word on this clonotype: One base away lies a much larger clone, so this may be a sequencing read error. The chain links TRBV12-3 or TRBV12-4 to TRBJ1-2; D perhaps matches TRBD1 (6 bases). CDR3 length: 13 residues. The V gene lost 3 bases and the J gene lost 2 bases, with 7 bases spanning the gap. The CDR3 is CASSFTGNYGYTF. The CDR3 DNA sequence: TGTGCCAGCAGTTTTACAGGGAACTATGGCTACACCTTC.

This chain links TRBV11-2 with TRBJ2-7, with D possibly called TRBD1 or TRBD2 (5 bases each). Between the trimmed V and J ends, which lost 0 bases and 4 bases, there was a span of 7 bases. CDR3 length: 13 amino acids. Germline loops: CDR1 SGHAT, CDR2 FQNNGV. For the CDR3, the DNA is TGTGCCAGCAGCTTAGATTGGGGGTACGAGCAGTACTTC. It encodes CASSLDWGYEQYF.

This clonotype occurred many times. The rearrangement uses TRBV27 and TRBJ1-6, with no clear D. V was cut by 4 bases and J by 10 bases, with 11 bases left in between. Germline CDR1 MNHEY, CDR2 SMNVEV (reference sequence). The CDR3 has 13 residues. CDR3 nucleotides: TGTGCCAGCAGTTCAGATCCGAAATCACCCCTCCACTTT. It translates to CASSSDPKSPLHF.

This clonotype was observed a handful of times. The chain combines TRBV10-3 with TRBJ2-7, with 10 bases fitting TRBD2. Germline-derived CDR1 and CDR2 are ENHRY and SYGVKD. V was clipped by 10 bases and J by 2 bases; unmatched bases: 14. The CDR3 spans 16 residues. Written as DNA, the CDR3 is TGTGCCACCCAGGGACTAGCGTACTCAGGGGCCTACGAGCAGTACTTC. This encodes CATQGLAYSGAYEQYF.

This clonotype turned up a few times. This sequence joins TRBV9 and TRBJ2-5; TRBD1 matches 10 bases. Looked up from germline, CDR1 is SGDLS and CDR2 is YYNGEE. This CDR3 comprises 17 residues. V shed 0 bases, J shed 2 bases, and the junction held 7 bases outside the gene matches. The CDR3 sequence is CASSVVLDRGSQETQYF. The CDR3 DNA reads as TGTGCCAGCAGCGTAGTCTTGGACAGGGGGTCTCAAGAGACCCAGTACTTC. Full variable domain (rest looked up from reference TRBV9 and TRBJ2-5): DSGVTQTPKHLITATGQRVTLRCSPRSGDLSVYWYQQSLDQGLQFLIQYYNGEERAKGNILERFSAQQFPDLHSELNLSSLELGDSALYFCASSVVLDRGSQETQYFGPGTRLLVL.

The table lists this clonotype with many counts. V and J are TRBV12-3 or TRBV12-4 and TRBJ2-1; the match to TRBD2 covers 9 bases. The J segment lost 7 bases and the V segment lost 5 bases, leaving 12 bases of the junction unmatched. There are 16 residues in the CDR3. The CDR3: CASSLWMVREGNEQFF. Written as DNA, the CDR3 is TGTGCCAGCAGTCTCTGGATGGTGCGGGAGGGAAATGAGCAGTTCTTC.

Many counts were recorded for this clonotype. The J gene is TRBJ2-7, the V gene TRBV20-1; 11 bases are a match to TRBD2. J was trimmed by 5 bases and V by 5 bases; bases with no gene match: 11. Germline loops: CDR1 DFQATT, CDR2 SNEGSKA (reference sequence). The CDR3 covers 15 residues. CDR3 region: CSAATSGKPADEQYF. The CDR3 DNA is TGCAGTGCTGCGACTAGCGGGAAGCCTGCCGACGAGCAGTACTTC.

V gene TRBV6-5 combines with J gene TRBJ2-3; 11 bases align to TRBD2. Germline V gene lookup returns CDR1 MNHEY and CDR2 SVGAGI. Trimming at V came to 6 bases and at J to 8 bases, leaving 7 bases not matched to a gene. The CDR3 has 14 residues. As DNA, the CDR3 is TGTGCCAGCAGACTAGCGGGAGTTAGCGGTACGCAGTATTTT. Its protein product is CASRLAGVSGTQYF.

This clonotype appeared a few times. The rearrangement joins TRBV27 to TRBJ1-5; unclear D gene. Trimming removed 8 bases from V and 5 bases from J, with 10 bases in between. There are 12 residues in the CDR3. Germline lookup yields CDR1 MNHEY and CDR2 SMNVEV (reference sequence). The CDR3 loop reads CASGLGYQPQHF. CDR3 DNA: TGTGCCAGCGGGTTAGGATATCAGCCCCAGCATTTT.

About this clonotype: A junction boundary mismatches the germline segment, possibly from a read error. The chain couples TRBV29-1 to TRBJ2-7, with D possibly being TRBD1 (5 bases). CDR1 SQVTM and CDR2 ANQGSEA come from the germline V gene. The CDR3 totals 11 residues. The CDR3 spells CSVEVQAIRNF. CDR3 DNA sequence: TGCAGCGTTGAGGTACAGGCGATTCGTAACTTC.

This clonotype was seen only a few times. CDR3 sequence: CATSDQGQGRLHTQYF. CDR3 in DNA: TGTGCCACCAGTGACCAGGGACAGGGGAGGCTTCATACGCAGTATTTT. V and J are TRBV24-1 and TRBJ2-3; 10 positions match TRBD1. Germline V gene lookup returns CDR1 KGHDR and CDR2 SFDVKD. The CDR3 loop spans 16 amino acids. The ends lost 4 bases at V and 7 bases at J; junction bases unmatched: 10.